This is a list of T cell receptor beta chains from one sample in a study of T-cell memory formation after mild COVID-19. TCRdb used MiXCR to reprocess the 5' RACE reads, holding one entry per CDR3 protein. The table shows 200,000 to 300,000 distinct CDR3 sequences, with over 15% occurring only once. The sequenced sample consisted of PBMCs or a T cell subset sorted from them (not recorded which). The receptor source for this set is a man younger than 35 who had mild COVID-19 (a few samples of this study predate the infection). Cell type and time point are not known. CDR3s include the opening cysteine and the closing phenylalanine or tryptophan. Each record gives: J gene, D gene, V gene, CDR3 protein. A D gene is named only where the DNA matches it firmly.

J: TRBJ2-1
D: NA
V: TRBV7-6
CDR3: CASSLGEGDEQFF

J: TRBJ2-2
D: NA
V: TRBV29-1
CDR3: CSVSRANTGELFF

J: TRBJ1-6
D: NA
V: TRBV5-6
CDR3: CASSLEVWESPLHF

J: TRBJ2-1
D: NA
V: TRBV11-2
CDR3: CASSYGTHNEQFF

J: TRBJ2-1
D: TRBD1
V: TRBV29-1
CDR3: CSVGKGADEQFF

J: TRBJ2-2
D: NA
V: TRBV6-1
CDR3: CASSPISSTGELFF

J: TRBJ2-3
D: TRBD1
V: TRBV20-1
CDR3: CSARDPGQGADTQYF

J: TRBJ1-1
D: NA
V: TRBV4-2
CDR3: CASSHVNTEAFF

J: TRBJ1-1
D: TRBD1
V: TRBV24-1
CDR3: CATMGQGAGEAFF

J: TRBJ1-1
D: NA
V: TRBV20-1
CDR3: CSAREPGLNTEAFF

J: TRBJ1-5
D: TRBD1
V: TRBV7-2
CDR3: CASSSRNQLGTDDNQPQHF

J: TRBJ2-5
D: TRBD2
V: TRBV5-1
CDR3: CASSSLTSGETQYF

J: TRBJ2-3
D: NA
V: TRBV20-1
CDR3: CSARDRTGSTDTQYF

J: TRBJ2-5
D: TRBD1
V: TRBV6-2/TRBV6-3
CDR3: CASTQQGLRETQYF

J: TRBJ1-6
D: TRBD1
V: TRBV12-5
CDR3: CASGSMLGQGNSPLHF

J: TRBJ2-7
D: NA
V: TRBV5-1
CDR3: CASSLYAGTPGEQYF

J: TRBJ1-3
D: NA
V: TRBV6-5
CDR3: CASRVQPGENTIYF

J: TRBJ2-3
D: TRBD2
V: TRBV7-2
CDR3: CASSPRSGGAQDTQYF

J: TRBJ2-6
D: NA
V: TRBV2
CDR3: CASSRESGANVLTF

J: TRBJ2-7
D: TRBD1
V: TRBV12-5
CDR3: CASGQGAGYEQYF

J: TRBJ1-2
D: TRBD1
V: TRBV4-1
CDR3: CASSSPGGTGDGYTF

J: TRBJ1-2
D: NA
V: TRBV30
CDR3: CAWSSVEGIYYGYTF

J: TRBJ2-1
D: NA
V: TRBV29-1
CDR3: CSVLAGYYNEQFF

J: TRBJ1-2
D: NA
V: TRBV15
CDR3: CATSRSGGLTNYGYTF

J: TRBJ2-7
D: NA
V: TRBV18
CDR3: CASSPHSWDEQYF

J: TRBJ1-2
D: TRBD1
V: TRBV6-1
CDR3: CASSERTGVVYGYTF

J: TRBJ2-3
D: NA
V: TRBV5-1
CDR3: CASSFAQDGDTQYF

J: TRBJ2-6
D: TRBD2
V: TRBV15
CDR3: CATYAGGSGANVLTF

J: TRBJ1-3
D: TRBD1
V: TRBV6-2/TRBV6-3
CDR3: CASSYGGQYSGNTIYF